Presented here are 8 T cell receptor beta chains from one specimen sequenced in a study of T cells after yellow fever vaccination. MiXCR, run by TCRdb on the 5' RACE reads, gives a single entry per CDR3 protein. The data hold some 320,000 distinct CDR3 sequences, with approximately 4.3% observed a single time. This material consisted of PBMCs, taken 15 days after the yellow fever booster vaccination. These receptors came from a man between 18 and 29 years old who received the YFV17D yellow fever vaccine.

This clonotype was seen a few times. This chain links TRBV13 with TRBJ2-5; 7 bases are a match to TRBD1. Germline V gives CDR1 PRHDT, CDR2 FYEKMQ (reference sequence). This CDR3 is built from 15 residues. With V trimmed by 5 bases and J by 5 bases, 11 bases remained unmatched. The CDR3 here is CASSQGQERQETQYF. The DNA of the CDR3 is TGTGCCAGCAGCCAAGGACAGGAGAGGCAGGAGACCCAGTACTTC.

At least ten counts were recorded for this clonotype. J is TRBJ2-3 and V is TRBV18, with 7 bases fitting TRBD2. CDR1 KGHSH and CDR2 LQKENI come from the germline V gene. This CDR3 comprises 13 residues. V trimming: 5 bases; J trimming: 4 bases; junction bases outside the gene matches: 3. The chain's CDR3 is CASSAAGSDTQYF. The CDR3 DNA sequence: TGTGCCAGCTCAGCAGCGGGGTCAGATACGCAGTATTTT. Combining the CDR3 with reference TRBV18 and TRBJ2-3 gives the whole variable domain NAGVMQNPRHLVRRRGQEARLRCSPMKGHSHVYWYRQLPEEGLKFMVYLQKENIIDESGMPKERFSAEFPKEGPSILRIQQVVRGDSAAYFCASSAAGSDTQYFGPGTRLTVL.

This sequence joins TRBV29-1 and TRBJ1-5; TRBD1 is a possible D gene (6 bases). Germline V gene sequence: CDR1 SQVTM, CDR2 ANQGSEA. Trimming took 6 bases from V and 0 from J, leaving 12 bases between them. The CDR3 extends over 14 amino acids. The CDR3 loop is CSVTDSNSNQPQHF. CDR3 DNA sequence: TGCAGCGTGACGGACAGCAATAGCAATCAGCCCCAGCATTTT.

This clonotype showed up many times. J is TRBJ1-4 and V is TRBV9, with 7 bases lining up with TRBD1. The V and J ends lost 4 bases and 9 bases, in that order; junction bases with no gene match: 18. The CDR3 has 17 residues. The germline gives CDR1 SGDLS, CDR2 YYNGEE. The CDR3: CASSPEEGQALMKKLFF. The CDR3 bases are TGTGCCAGCAGCCCAGAAGAAGGACAGGCCCTAATGAAAAAACTGTTTTTT. Full variable domain (missing parts from reference TRBV9 and TRBJ1-4): DSGVTQTPKHLITATGQRVTLRCSPRSGDLSVYWYQQSLDQGLQFLIQYYNGEERAKGNILERFSAQQFPDLHSELNLSSLELGDSALYFCASSPEEGQALMKKLFFGSGTQLSVL.

The V gene is TRBV7-3, the J gene TRBJ2-5, with D perhaps TRBD2 (6 bases). Deletions cut 2 bases from V and 2 bases from J, with 9 bases between. This CDR3 is 14 amino acids long. Germline values: CDR1 SGHTA, CDR2 FQGTGA. The DNA for the CDR3 is TGTGCCAGCAGCTTATCGGGGGAGCAAGAGACCCAGTACTTC. Its protein is CASSLSGEQETQYF.

The J gene is TRBJ2-5, the V gene TRBV5-1; D is ambiguous. Looked up from germline, CDR1 is SGHRS and CDR2 is YFSETQ. V lost 4 bases to trimming and J lost 4 bases, with 11 bases between them. The CDR3 extends over 13 amino acids. The CDR3 region has the DNA TGCGCCAGCAGCACCGACCCAGGAGAGACCCAGTACTTC. This codes for CASSTDPGETQYF. Variable domain in full (rest from reference TRBV5-1 and TRBJ2-5): KAGVTQTPRYLIKTRGQQVTLSCSPISGHRSVSWYQQTPGQGLQFLFEYFSETQRNKGNFPGRFSGRQFSNSRSEMNVSTLELGDSALYLCASSTDPGETQYFGPGTRLLVL.

This clonotype was observed many times. The chain links TRBV7-2 to TRBJ1-2, with D tentatively TRBD1 (5 bases). Germline V gene lookup returns CDR1 SGHTA and CDR2 FQGNSA. This CDR3 is built from 16 residues. V dropped 1 base and J dropped 2 bases, with 14 bases sitting between them. The CDR3 loop is CASSLERGARNYGYTF. The CDR3 DNA reads as TGTGCCAGCAGCTTAGAAAGGGGTGCTCGGAACTATGGCTACACCTTC.

The rearrangement links TRBV12-3 or TRBV12-4 to TRBJ2-7; D is perhaps TRBD1 or TRBD2 (6 bases each). CDR3 length equals 14 residues. The germline V and J ends were trimmed by 0 bases and 3 bases, with 9 bases remaining between them. CDR3 nucleotide sequence: TGTGCCAGCAGTTTAGCGGGGGGCATCTACGAGCAGTACTTC. It yields the protein CASSLAGGIYEQYF.